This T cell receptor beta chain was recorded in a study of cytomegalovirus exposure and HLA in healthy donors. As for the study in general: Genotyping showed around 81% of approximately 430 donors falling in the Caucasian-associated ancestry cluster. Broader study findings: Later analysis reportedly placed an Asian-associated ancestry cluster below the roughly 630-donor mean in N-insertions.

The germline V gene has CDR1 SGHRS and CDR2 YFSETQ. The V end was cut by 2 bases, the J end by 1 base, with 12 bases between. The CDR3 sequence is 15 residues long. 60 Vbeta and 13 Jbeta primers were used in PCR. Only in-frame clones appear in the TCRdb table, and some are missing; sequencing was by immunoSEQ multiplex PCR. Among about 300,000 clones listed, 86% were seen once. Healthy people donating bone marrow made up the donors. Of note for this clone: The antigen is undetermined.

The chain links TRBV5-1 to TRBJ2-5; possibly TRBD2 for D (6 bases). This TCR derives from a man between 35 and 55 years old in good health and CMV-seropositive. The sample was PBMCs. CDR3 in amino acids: CASSFDGGFQETQYF. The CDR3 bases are TGCGCCAGCAGCTTCGACGGGGGTTTCCAAGAGACCCAGTACTTC.